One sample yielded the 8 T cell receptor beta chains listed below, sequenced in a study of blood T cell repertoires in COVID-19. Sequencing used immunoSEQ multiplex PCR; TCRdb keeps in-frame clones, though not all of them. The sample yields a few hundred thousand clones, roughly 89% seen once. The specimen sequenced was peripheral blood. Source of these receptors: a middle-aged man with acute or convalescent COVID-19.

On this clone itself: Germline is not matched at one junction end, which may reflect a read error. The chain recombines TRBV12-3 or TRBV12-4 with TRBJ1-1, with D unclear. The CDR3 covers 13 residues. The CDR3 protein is CACRGTMNTEAFF. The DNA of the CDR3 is TGTGCCTGCAGAGGAACTATGAACACTGAAGCTTTCTTT.

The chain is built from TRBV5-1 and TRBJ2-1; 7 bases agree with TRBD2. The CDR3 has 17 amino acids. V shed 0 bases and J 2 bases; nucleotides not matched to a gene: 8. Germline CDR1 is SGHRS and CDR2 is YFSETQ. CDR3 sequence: CASSLGEGTRTYNEQFF. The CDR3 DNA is TGCGCCAGCAGCTTGGGGGAGGGGACCCGTACCTACAATGAGCAGTTCTTC.

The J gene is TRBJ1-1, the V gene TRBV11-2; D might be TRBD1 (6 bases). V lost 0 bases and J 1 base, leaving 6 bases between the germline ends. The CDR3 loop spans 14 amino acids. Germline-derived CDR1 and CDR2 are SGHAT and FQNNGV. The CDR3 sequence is CASSLEGGNTEAFF. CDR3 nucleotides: TGTGCCAGCAGCTTAGAAGGGGGGAACACTGAAGCTTTCTTT. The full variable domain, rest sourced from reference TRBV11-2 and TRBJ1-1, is EAGVAQSPRYKIIEKRQSVAFWCNPISGHATLYWYQQILGQGPKLLIQFQNNGVVDDSQLPKDRFSAERLKGVDSTLKIQPAKLEDSAVYLCASSLEGGNTEAFFGQGTRLTVV.

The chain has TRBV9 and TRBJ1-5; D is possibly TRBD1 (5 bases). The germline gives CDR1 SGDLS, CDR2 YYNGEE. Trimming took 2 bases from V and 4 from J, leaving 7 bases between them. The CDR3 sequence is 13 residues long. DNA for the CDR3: TGTGCCAGCAGCGTGGGGCAAAATCAGCCCCAGCATTTT. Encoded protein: CASSVGQNQPQHF.

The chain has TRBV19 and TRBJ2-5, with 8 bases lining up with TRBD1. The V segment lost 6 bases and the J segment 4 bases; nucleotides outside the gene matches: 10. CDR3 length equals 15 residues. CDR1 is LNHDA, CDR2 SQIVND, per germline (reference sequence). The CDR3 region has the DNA TGTGCCAGTAGCCGATCCCGGGACAGGAGAGAGACCCAGTACTTC. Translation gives CASSRSRDRRETQYF.

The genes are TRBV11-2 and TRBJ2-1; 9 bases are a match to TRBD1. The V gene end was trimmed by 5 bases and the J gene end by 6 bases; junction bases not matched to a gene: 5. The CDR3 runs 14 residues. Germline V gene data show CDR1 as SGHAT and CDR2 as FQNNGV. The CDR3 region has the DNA TGTGCCAGCAGCCCCGGGACAGGGCCCAATGAGCAGTTCTTC. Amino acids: CASSPGTGPNEQFF.

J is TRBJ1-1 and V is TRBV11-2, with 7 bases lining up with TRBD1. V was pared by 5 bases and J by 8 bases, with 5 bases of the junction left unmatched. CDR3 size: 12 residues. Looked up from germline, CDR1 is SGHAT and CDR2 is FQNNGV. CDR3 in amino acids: CASSRQGTEAFF. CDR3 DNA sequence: TGTGCCAGCAGCCGACAGGGCACCGAAGCTTTCTTT.

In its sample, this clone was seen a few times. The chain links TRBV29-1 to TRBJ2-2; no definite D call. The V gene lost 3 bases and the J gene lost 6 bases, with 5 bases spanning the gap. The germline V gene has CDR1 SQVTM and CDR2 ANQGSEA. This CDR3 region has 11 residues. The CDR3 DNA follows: TGCAGCGTTGAGAGCCCCGGGGAGCTGTTTTTT. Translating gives CSVESPGELFF.